Each of the 23 T cell receptor beta chains below was sequenced from the same sample in a study of cytomegalovirus exposure and HLA in healthy donors. PCR employed 60 Vbeta and 13 Jbeta primers. The repertoire was sequenced with immunoSEQ multiplex PCR; TCRdb's copy has only in-frame clones and lacks some. The sample carries around 130,000 clones, approximately 80% recorded once. Sequenced: PBMCs. The receptors derive from a woman aged 18 to 35 in good health and CMV-seronegative.

This clone was observed a few times. The rearrangement links TRBV7-3 to TRBJ1-3; no definite D call. V was shortened by 3 bases and J by 4 bases, with 10 bases between the two germline ends. The CDR3 contains 14 residues. CDR1 is SGHTA and CDR2 is FQGTGA in the germline V gene. CDR3 coding DNA: TGTGCCAGCAGCTTTGGGCCATCAGGAAACACCATATATTTT. It codes for CASSFGPSGNTIYF.

This sequence joins TRBV5-1 and TRBJ1-1, with D uncertain. CDR1 SGHRS and CDR2 YFSETQ come from the germline V gene. V was trimmed by 2 bases and J by 6 bases, leaving 14 bases between them. This CDR3 region has 14 residues. The CDR3 reads CASSFDGGISEAFF. CDR3 sequence (DNA): TGCGCCAGCAGCTTTGATGGAGGGATTTCTGAAGCTTTCTTT.

This clone was detected only a few times. V and J are TRBV25-1 and TRBJ2-5; 7 positions match TRBD1. The germline CDR1 and CDR2 sequences are MGHDK and SYGVNS. The trim removed 4 bases at V and 1 base at J, leaving 6 bases unmatched. This CDR3 has 15 residues. The CDR3, as DNA: TGTGCCAGCAGTGGACAGGGACCCTCCCAAGAGACCCAGTACTTC. Its translation is CASSGQGPSQETQYF.

This clone was detected once. This chain uses TRBV27 with TRBJ1-1; the D gene is possibly TRBD1 (6 bases). This CDR3 is built from 12 residues. Germline V gene sequence: CDR1 MNHEY, CDR2 SMNVEV (reference sequence). V lost 4 bases to trimming and J lost 7 bases, with 10 bases between them. The CDR3 region has the DNA TGTGCCAGCAGTTCCGGACAGCTTGAAGCTTTCTTT. Translating gives CASSSGQLEAFF.

A note on this clone: One end of the junction does not line up with germline, which may come from a read error. This chain connects TRBV7-7 to TRBJ1-6; D not resolved. The CDR3 has 13 amino acids. Germline-derived CDR1 and CDR2 are SSHAT and FNYEAQ (reference sequence). The CDR3 region has the DNA TGTGCTAGCAGCCATCGCCGGGATTCACCCCTCCACTTT. Protein: CASSHRRDSPLHF.

The rearrangement uses TRBV5-1 and TRBJ1-4; maybe TRBD1 (6 bases). The CDR3 sequence is 14 residues long. Trimming removed 4 bases from V and 15 bases from J, with 22 bases in between. The V gene's germline CDR1 is SGHRS and CDR2 YFSETQ. The CDR3 DNA reads as TGCGCCAGCAGCCAAATCACCGGGACACCGTTTTTGTTTTTT. Translated: CASSQITGTPFLFF.

The CDR3 loop is CASSSQGYQETQYF. The CDR3 coding sequence is TGCGCCAGCAGCTCACAGGGGTATCAAGAGACCCAGTACTTC. The chain employs TRBV5-1 and TRBJ2-5; 7 bases map to TRBD1. The CDR3 loop spans 14 amino acids. With V trimmed by 3 bases and J by 2 bases, 4 bases remained unmatched. Germline CDR1 and CDR2: SGHRS and YFSETQ.

CDR3 sequence (DNA): TGTGCCATCAGTGAGGCTAGCGGGGGGCCTTCCTACGAGCAGTACTTC. Its protein is CAISEASGGPSYEQYF. The chain combines TRBV10-3 with TRBJ2-7; 11 nucleotides line up with TRBD2. CDR1 is ENHRY, CDR2 SYGVKD, per germline. The V and J ends lost 2 bases and 1 base, in that order; junction bases with no gene match: 4. This CDR3 is built from 16 residues.

The chain carries TRBV5-8 and TRBJ2-2; tentative D call: TRBD2 (6 bases). The CDR3 totals 12 residues. Germline CDR1 reads SGHTS; CDR2 reads YDEGEE. V was clipped by 5 bases and J by 6 bases, with 8 bases between them. CDR3: CASRRRAGELFF. CDR3 coding DNA: TGTGCCAGCAGAAGGAGGGCCGGGGAGCTGTTTTTT.

This sequence joins TRBV14 and TRBJ2-3, with TRBD1 identical over 7 bases. Germline assignment: CDR1 SGHDN and CDR2 FVKESK. The V gene end was trimmed by 5 bases and the J gene end by 6 bases; junction bases not matched to a gene: 5. The CDR3 is 13 amino acids. CDR3 protein: CASSAVRGDTQYF. The CDR3, as DNA: TGTGCCAGCAGCGCCGTCAGGGGGGATACGCAGTATTTT.

As for this clone: An end of the junction does not agree with germline; a read error may underlie this. V usage is TRBV2 and J usage is TRBJ2-4; TRBD1 agrees at 7 bases. The CDR3 loop spans 12 amino acids. Germline V gene sequence: CDR1 SNHLY, CDR2 FYNNEI. Here the CDR3 reads CASLRQGNSQYF. The CDR3 DNA sequence: TGTGCCAGCCTGAGACAGGGAAACAGTCAGTACTTC.

The chain is built from TRBV6-1 and TRBJ2-7, with D possibly being TRBD2 (5 bases). The germline V gene encodes CDR1 MNHNS and CDR2 SASEGT. The V and J ends lost 6 bases and 2 bases respectively, with 14 bases between them. The length of the CDR3 is 14 residues. CDR3 amino acids: CASSMTGSAYEQYF. The CDR3 coding sequence is TGTGCCAGCAGCATGACGGGATCGGCCTACGAGCAGTACTTC.

A remark on this clone: Other DNA sequences in this specimen translate into the identical CDR3. The rearrangement joins TRBV7-8 to TRBJ1-1; tentative D call: TRBD1 (5 bases). The CDR3 spans 15 residues. Trimming left V 5 bases short and J 0 bases short, with 13 bases between. Germline CDR1 and CDR2: SGHVS and FQNEAQ. CDR3 nucleotides: TGTGCCAGCAGCACGTCTGGGGGGTTGAACACTGAAGCTTTCTTT. This codes for CASSTSGGLNTEAFF.

This chain links TRBV7-9 with TRBJ2-7; maybe TRBD1 (5 bases). Trimming cost V 3 bases and J 5 bases, with 11 bases left between them. CDR3 length: 13 residues. Per the germline V gene, CDR1 is SEHNR and CDR2 is FQNEAQ (reference sequence). CDR3 sequence: CASSLGRDNEQYF. In nucleotides, the CDR3 is TGTGCCAGCAGCTTGGGCAGGGATAACGAGCAGTACTTC.

The genes are TRBV4-1 and TRBJ2-4; possibly TRBD2 for D (6 bases). The germline V gene encodes CDR1 MGHRA and CDR2 YSYEKL. CDR3 length equals 17 residues. The V and J ends lost 1 base and 0 bases respectively, with 13 bases between them. The CDR3 DNA sequence: TGCGCCAGCAGCCAAGTGGACATGGGACTAGCCAAAAACATTCAGTACTTC. It specifies CASSQVDMGLAKNIQYF.

V gene TRBV9 combines with J gene TRBJ2-7; weak D call: TRBD2 (5 bases). Trimming left V 0 bases short and J 2 bases short, with 12 bases between. Germline CDR1 SGDLS, CDR2 YYNGEE. The length of the CDR3 is 15 residues. CDR3: CASSVDGLIPYEQYF. CDR3 nucleotide sequence: TGTGCCAGCAGCGTAGACGGACTGATCCCCTACGAGCAGTACTTC. Variable domain in full (rest from reference TRBV9 and TRBJ2-7): DSGVTQTPKHLITATGQRVTLRCSPRSGDLSVYWYQQSLDQGLQFLIQYYNGEERAKGNILERFSAQQFPDLHSELNLSSLELGDSALYFCASSVDGLIPYEQYFGPGTRLTVT.

The chain is built from TRBV7-9 and TRBJ1-2; 9 nucleotides agree with TRBD1. The CDR3 extends over 15 amino acids. CDR1 is SEHNR, CDR2 FQNEAQ, per germline (reference sequence). Trimming cost V 4 bases and J 4 bases; bases outside gene matches: 7. The CDR3 loop is CASSSNRGRSYGYTF. CDR3 DNA: TGTGCCAGCAGCTCAAACAGGGGGCGCAGCTATGGCTACACCTTC.

The rearrangement joins TRBV30 to TRBJ1-5; 9 positions agree with TRBD1. The length of the CDR3 is 14 residues. J was trimmed by 1 base and V by 3 bases; bases with no gene match: 1. Germline V gives CDR1 GTSNPN, CDR2 SVGIG (reference sequence). The CDR3 DNA is TGTGCCTGGAGAGGGACAGGGAGCAATCAGCCCCAGCATTTT. Protein product: CAWRGTGSNQPQHF.

The J gene is TRBJ1-4, the V gene TRBV6-5; the D is unclear. CDR1 MNHEY and CDR2 SVGAGI come from the germline V gene. V was trimmed by 2 bases and J by 3 bases, leaving 13 bases between them. The CDR3 has 16 residues. CDR3 DNA: TGTGCCAGCAGTTACCTCCCACCGGTGGCTAATGAAAAACTGTTTTTT. This sequence encodes CASSYLPPVANEKLFF.

This chain joins TRBV27 and TRBJ2-1; perhaps TRBD2 as D (6 bases). This CDR3 is built from 17 residues. Trimming removed 7 bases from V and 3 bases from J, with 22 bases in between. Germline V gives CDR1 MNHEY, CDR2 SMNVEV (reference sequence). The CDR3 DNA reads as TGTGCCAGCAATACTGCCGGGACGCGGGGAGTCTACAATGAGCAGTTCTTC. This codes for CASNTAGTRGVYNEQFF.

The chain couples TRBV6-1 to TRBJ2-7; D remains unclear. The V gene's germline CDR1 is MNHNS and CDR2 SASEGT. The CDR3 has 12 amino acids. Trimming removed 8 bases from V and 1 base from J, with 9 bases in between. In DNA, the CDR3 is TGTGCCAGCGTGACTGCTTCCTACGAGCAGTACTTC. Translation gives CASVTASYEQYF.

The rearrangement uses TRBV4-2 and TRBJ1-5, with D possibly TRBD1 on 5 matching bases. Germline V CDR1 and CDR2: LGHNA, YNFKEQ. Trimming cost V 5 bases and J 11 bases, with 25 bases left between them. The CDR3 is 16 residues long. CDR3 loop: CASSLFEGQGEVTQHF. DNA of the CDR3: TGTGCCAGCAGCTTATTCGAGGGCCAAGGGGAGGTGACCCAGCATTTT.

This clone was found once. The chain uses TRBV4-1 and TRBJ1-1; D is uncertain. The V and J ends lost 3 bases and 7 bases respectively, with 9 bases between them. The germline V gene has CDR1 MGHRA and CDR2 YSYEKL. This CDR3 is built from 12 residues. The chain's CDR3 is CASSQLTNEAFF. The CDR3 nucleotides read TGCGCCAGCAGCCAGCTTACTAATGAAGCTTTCTTT.